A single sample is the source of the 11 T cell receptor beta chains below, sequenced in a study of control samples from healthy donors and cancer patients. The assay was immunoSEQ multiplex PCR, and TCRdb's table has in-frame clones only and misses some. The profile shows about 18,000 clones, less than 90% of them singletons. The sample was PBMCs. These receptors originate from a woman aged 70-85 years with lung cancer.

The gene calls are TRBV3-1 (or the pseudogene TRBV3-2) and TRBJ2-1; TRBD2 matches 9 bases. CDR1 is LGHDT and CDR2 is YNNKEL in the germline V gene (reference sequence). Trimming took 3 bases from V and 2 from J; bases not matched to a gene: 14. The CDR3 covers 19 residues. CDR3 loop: CASSHGQGSGRKAYNEQFF. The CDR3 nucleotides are TGTGCCAGCAGCCACGGCCAGGGTAGCGGGAGAAAGGCCTACAATGAGCAGTTCTTC.

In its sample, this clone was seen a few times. CDR3 loop: CASSRTGSGGELFF. DNA of the CDR3: TGTGCCAGCAGCCGGACTGGAAGCGGCGGGGAGCTGTTTTTT. V and J are TRBV25-1 and TRBJ2-2; tentative D call: TRBD2 (5 bases). V was cut by 6 bases and J by 7 bases, with 15 bases left in between. There are 14 residues in the CDR3. Germline values: CDR1 MGHDK, CDR2 SYGVNS.

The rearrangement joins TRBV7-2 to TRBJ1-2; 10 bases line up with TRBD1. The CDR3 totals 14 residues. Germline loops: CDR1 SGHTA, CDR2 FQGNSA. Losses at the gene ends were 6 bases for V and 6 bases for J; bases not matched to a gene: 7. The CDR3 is CASSKTGGIDGYTF. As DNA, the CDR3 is TGTGCCAGCAGTAAGACAGGGGGCATTGATGGCTACACCTTC.

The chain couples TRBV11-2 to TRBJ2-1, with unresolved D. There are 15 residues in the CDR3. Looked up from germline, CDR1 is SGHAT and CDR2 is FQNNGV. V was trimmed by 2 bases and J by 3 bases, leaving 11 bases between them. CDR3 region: CASSLRYGIYNEQFF. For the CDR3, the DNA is TGTGCCAGCAGCTTAAGGTACGGAATCTACAATGAGCAGTTCTTC.

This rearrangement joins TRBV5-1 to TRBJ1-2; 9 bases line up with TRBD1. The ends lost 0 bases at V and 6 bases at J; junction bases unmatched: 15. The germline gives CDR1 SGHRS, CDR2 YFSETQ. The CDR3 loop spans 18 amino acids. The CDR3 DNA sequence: TGCGCCAGCAGCTTGGACTTTACTGGGACAGGGACCTTTGATGGCTACACCTTC. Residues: CASSLDFTGTGTFDGYTF.

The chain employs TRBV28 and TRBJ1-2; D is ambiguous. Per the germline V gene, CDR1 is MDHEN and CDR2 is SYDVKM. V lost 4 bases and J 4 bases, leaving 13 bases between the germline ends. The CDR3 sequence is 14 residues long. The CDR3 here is CASSSRQASYGYTF. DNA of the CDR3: TGTGCCAGCAGTTCGCGGCAGGCCTCCTATGGCTACACCTTC.

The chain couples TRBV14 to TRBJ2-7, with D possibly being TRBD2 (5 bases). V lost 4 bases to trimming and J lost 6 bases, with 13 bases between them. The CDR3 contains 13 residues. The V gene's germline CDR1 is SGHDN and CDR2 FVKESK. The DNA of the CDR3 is TGTGCCAGCAGCCCGGTTGGGAGCCCCGAGCAGTACTTC. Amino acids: CASSPVGSPEQYF.

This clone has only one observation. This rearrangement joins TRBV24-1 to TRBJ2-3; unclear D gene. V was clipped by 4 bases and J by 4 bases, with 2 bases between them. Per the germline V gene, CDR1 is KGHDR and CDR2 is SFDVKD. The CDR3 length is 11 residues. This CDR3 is CATSDPDTQYF. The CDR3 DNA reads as TGTGCCACCAGTGACCCAGATACGCAGTATTTT.

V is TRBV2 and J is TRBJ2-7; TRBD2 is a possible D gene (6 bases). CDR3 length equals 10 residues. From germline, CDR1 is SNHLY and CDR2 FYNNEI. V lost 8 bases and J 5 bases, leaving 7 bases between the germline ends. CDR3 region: CASGGNEQYF. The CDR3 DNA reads TGTGCCAGCGGGGGGAACGAGCAGTACTTC.

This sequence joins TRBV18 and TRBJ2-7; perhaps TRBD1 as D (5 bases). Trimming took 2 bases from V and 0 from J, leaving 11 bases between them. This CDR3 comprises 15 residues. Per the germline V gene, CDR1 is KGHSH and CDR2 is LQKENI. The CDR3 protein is CASSPRTTGSYEQYF. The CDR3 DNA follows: TGTGCCAGCTCACCAAGGACAACAGGCTCCTACGAGCAGTACTTC. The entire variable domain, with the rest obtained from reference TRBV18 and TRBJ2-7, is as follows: NAGVMQNPRHLVRRRGQEARLRCSPMKGHSHVYWYRQLPEEGLKFMVYLQKENIIDESGMPKERFSAEFPKEGPSILRIQQVVRGDSAAYFCASSPRTTGSYEQYFGPGTRLTVT.

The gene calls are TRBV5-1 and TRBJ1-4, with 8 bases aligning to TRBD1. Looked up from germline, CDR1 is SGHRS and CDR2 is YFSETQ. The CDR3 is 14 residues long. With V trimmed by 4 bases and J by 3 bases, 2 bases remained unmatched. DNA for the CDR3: TGCGCCAGCAGCACAGGGGGATCTAATGAAAAACTGTTTTTT. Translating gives CASSTGGSNEKLFF.